The clone carrying this T cell receptor (beta chain) was observed a handful of times. Its specificity is unknown. This record belongs to a study of T-cell memory formation after mild COVID-19. Points from the study as a whole: Contracting clones, day 15 to 85, had balanced CD4/CD8, and later expanders favored CD4+. CD4+ contracting clones were mainly CM and EM; CD8+ ones, EMRA.

Constant-segment primers were used for 5'RACE, and the resulting TCR alpha and TCR beta cDNA libraries carried sample barcodes and UMIs. TCRdb used MiXCR to reprocess the 5' RACE reads, holding one entry per CDR3 protein. The table shows 550,000 to 600,000 distinct CDR3 sequences, with roughly 17% occurring only once. V gave up 1 base and J gave up 7 bases, with 13 bases separating them. This CDR3 comprises 15 residues. Per the germline V gene, CDR1 is KGHSH and CDR2 is LQKENI. Sequences were obtained from PBMCs or a T cell subset sorted from them (not recorded which). J is TRBJ1-4 and V is TRBV18, with unresolved D. The TCR comes from an adult woman who had mild COVID-19 (a few samples of this study predate the infection). Cell type and time point are not known. CDR3 sequence reads: CASSPRESAGEKLFF. The CDR3 nucleotides are TGTGCCAGCTCACCACGGGAATCGGCAGGTGAAAAACTGTTTTTT.